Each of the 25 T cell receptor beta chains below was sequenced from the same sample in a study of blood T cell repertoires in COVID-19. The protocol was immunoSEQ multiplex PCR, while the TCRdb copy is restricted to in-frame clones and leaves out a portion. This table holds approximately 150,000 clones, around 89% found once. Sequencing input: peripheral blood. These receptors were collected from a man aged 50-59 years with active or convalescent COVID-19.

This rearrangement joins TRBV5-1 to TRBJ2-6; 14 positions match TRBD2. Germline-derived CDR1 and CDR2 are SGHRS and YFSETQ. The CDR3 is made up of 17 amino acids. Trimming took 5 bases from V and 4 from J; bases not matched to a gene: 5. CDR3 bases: TGCGCCAGCAGGACGGGACTAGCGGGAGCCGGGGCCAACGTCCTGACTTTC. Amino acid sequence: CASRTGLAGAGANVLTF. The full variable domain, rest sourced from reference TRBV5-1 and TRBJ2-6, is KAGVTQTPRYLIKTRGQQVTLSCSPISGHRSVSWYQQTPGQGLQFLFEYFSETQRNKGNFPGRFSGRQFSNSRSEMNVSTLELGDSALYLCASRTGLAGAGANVLTFGAGSRLTVL.

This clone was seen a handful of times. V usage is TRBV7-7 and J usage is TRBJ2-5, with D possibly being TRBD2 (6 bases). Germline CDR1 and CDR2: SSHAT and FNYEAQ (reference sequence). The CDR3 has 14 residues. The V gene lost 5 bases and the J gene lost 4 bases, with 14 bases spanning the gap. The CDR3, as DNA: TGTGCCAGCAGCCCCAGACTAGTCGGAGAGACCCAGTACTTC. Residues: CASSPRLVGETQYF.

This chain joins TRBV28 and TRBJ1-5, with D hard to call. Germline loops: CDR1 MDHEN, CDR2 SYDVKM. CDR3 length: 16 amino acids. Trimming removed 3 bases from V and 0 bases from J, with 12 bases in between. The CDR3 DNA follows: TGTGCCAGCAGTTTCTACACAGATAATAGCAATCAGCCCCAGCATTTT. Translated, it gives CASSFYTDNSNQPQHF.

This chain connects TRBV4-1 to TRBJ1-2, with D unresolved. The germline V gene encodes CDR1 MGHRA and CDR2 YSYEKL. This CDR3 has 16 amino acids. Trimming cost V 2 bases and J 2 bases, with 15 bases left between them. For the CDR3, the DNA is TGCGCCAGCAGCCAACCTGGATCGACACCGAACTATGGCTACACCTTC. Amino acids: CASSQPGSTPNYGYTF.

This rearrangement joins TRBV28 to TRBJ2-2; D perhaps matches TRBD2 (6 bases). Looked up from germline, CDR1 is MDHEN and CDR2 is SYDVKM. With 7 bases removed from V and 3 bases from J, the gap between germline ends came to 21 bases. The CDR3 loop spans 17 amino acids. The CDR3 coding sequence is TGTGCCAGCAACCCCTCCGGGACTTTGGGGCACACCGGGGAGCTGTTTTTT. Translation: CASNPSGTLGHTGELFF.

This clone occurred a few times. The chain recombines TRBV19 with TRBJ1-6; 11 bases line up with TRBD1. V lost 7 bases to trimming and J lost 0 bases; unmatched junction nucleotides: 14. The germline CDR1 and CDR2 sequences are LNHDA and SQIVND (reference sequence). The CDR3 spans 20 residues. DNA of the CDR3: TGTGCCAGTACCCATACCGGGACAGGGGGTGTCTTCTCCTATAATTCACCCCTCCACTTT. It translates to CASTHTGTGGVFSYNSPLHF.

This CDR3 reads CASNRRGFQETQYF. In DNA, the CDR3 is TGTGCCAGCAATAGGCGGGGCTTCCAAGAGACCCAGTACTTC. The rearrangement links TRBV2 to TRBJ2-5; weak D call: TRBD2 (6 bases). V lost 7 bases and J 1 base, leaving 13 bases between the germline ends. This CDR3 contains 14 residues. The germline V gene has CDR1 SNHLY and CDR2 FYNNEI.

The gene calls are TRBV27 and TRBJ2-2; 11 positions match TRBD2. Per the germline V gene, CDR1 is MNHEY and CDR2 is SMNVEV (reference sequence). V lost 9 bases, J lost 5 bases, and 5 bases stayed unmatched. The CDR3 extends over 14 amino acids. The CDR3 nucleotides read TGTGCCAGTAGATCTAGCGGGGGGACCGGGGAGCTGTTTTTT. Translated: CASRSSGGTGELFF.

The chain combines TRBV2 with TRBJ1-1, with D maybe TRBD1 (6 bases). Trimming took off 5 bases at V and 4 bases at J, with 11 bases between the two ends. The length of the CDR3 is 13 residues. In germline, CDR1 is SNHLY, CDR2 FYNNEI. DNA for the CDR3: TGTGCCAGCAGTCCTCAGGGGAGCACTGAAGCTTTCTTT. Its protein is CASSPQGSTEAFF. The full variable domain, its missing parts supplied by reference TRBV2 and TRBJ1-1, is EPEVTQTPSHQVTQMGQEVILRCVPISNHLYFYWYRQILGQKVEFLVSFYNNEISEKSEIFDDQFSVERPDGSNFTLKIRSTKLEDSAMYFCASSPQGSTEAFFGQGTRLTVV.

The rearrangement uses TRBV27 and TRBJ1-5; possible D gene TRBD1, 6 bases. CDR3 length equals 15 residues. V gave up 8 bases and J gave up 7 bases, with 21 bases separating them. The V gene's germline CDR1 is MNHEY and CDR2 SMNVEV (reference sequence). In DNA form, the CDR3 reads TGTGCCAGCTGGGGGGGGGCAACGCGGGGGCAGCCCCAGCATTTT. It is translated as CASWGGATRGQPQHF.

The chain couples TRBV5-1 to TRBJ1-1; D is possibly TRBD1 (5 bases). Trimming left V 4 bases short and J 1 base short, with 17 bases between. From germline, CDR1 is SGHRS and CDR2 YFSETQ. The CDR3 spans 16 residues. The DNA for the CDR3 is TGCGCCAGCAGCCCCCACTCGACAGCGACGAACACTGAAGCTTTCTTT. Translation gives CASSPHSTATNTEAFF.

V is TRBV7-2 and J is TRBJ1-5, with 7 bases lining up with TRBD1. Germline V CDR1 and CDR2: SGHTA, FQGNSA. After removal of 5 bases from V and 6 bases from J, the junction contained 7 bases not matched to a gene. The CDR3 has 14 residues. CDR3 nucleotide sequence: TGTGCCAGCAGCCTGAGACAGGGCACTCAGCCCCAGCATTTT. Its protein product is CASSLRQGTQPQHF.

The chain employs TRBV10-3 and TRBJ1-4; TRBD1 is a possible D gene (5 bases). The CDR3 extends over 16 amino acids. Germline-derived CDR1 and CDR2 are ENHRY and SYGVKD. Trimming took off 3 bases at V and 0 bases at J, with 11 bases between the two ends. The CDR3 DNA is TGTGCCATCAGTGATACTGGGGGGGCAACTAATGAAAAACTGTTTTTT. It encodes CAISDTGGATNEKLFF.

This CDR3 reads CASRELAGDTGELFF. The DNA of the CDR3 is TGTGCCAGCAGGGAACTAGCGGGGGACACCGGGGAGCTGTTTTTT. The genes are TRBV2 and TRBJ2-2; 11 nucleotides align to TRBD2. Germline CDR1 is SNHLY and CDR2 is FYNNEI. J lost 3 bases, V lost 6 bases, and 3 bases had no gene match. CDR3 size: 15 residues. The entire variable domain, with the rest obtained from reference TRBV2 and TRBJ2-2, is as follows: EPEVTQTPSHQVTQMGQEVILRCVPISNHLYFYWYRQILGQKVEFLVSFYNNEISEKSEIFDDQFSVERPDGSNFTLKIRSTKLEDSAMYFCASRELAGDTGELFFGEGSRLTVL.

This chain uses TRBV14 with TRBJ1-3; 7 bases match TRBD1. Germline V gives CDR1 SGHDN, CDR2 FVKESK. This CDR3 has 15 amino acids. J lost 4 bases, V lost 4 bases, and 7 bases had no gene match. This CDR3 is CASSRNRGFGNTIYF. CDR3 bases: TGTGCCAGCAGCCGGAACAGGGGATTCGGAAACACCATATATTTT.

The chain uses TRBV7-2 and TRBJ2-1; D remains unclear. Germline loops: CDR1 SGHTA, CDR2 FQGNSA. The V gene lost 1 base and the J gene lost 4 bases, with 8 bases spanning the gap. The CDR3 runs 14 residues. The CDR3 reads CASSLDYRYNEQFF. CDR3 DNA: TGTGCCAGCAGCTTAGACTATAGGTACAATGAGCAGTTCTTC.

The CDR3 is CASSQAGTASYEQYF. The CDR3 DNA is TGTGCCAGCAGCCAAGCTGGGACTGCTTCCTACGAGCAGTACTTC. The chain recombines TRBV3-1 (or the pseudogene TRBV3-2) with TRBJ2-7, with D maybe TRBD2 (6 bases). Trimming stripped 1 base from V and 1 base from J, with 11 bases between. The length of the CDR3 is 15 residues. In germline, CDR1 is LGHDT, CDR2 YNNKEL (reference sequence).

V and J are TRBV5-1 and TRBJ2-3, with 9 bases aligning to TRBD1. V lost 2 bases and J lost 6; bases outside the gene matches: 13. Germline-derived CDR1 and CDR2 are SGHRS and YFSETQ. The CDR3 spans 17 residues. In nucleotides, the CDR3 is TGCGCCAGCAGCTTACGCACGACAGGGGGAAGGTCTGATACGCAGTATTTT. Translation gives CASSLRTTGGRSDTQYF.

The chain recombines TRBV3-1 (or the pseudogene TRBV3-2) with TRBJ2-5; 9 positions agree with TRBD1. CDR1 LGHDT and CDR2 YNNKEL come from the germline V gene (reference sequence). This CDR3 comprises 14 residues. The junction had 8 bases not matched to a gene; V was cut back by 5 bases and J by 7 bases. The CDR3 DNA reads TGTGCCAGCAGCAAAGGAGGGACAGGGAGGACCCAGTACTTC. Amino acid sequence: CASSKGGTGRTQYF.

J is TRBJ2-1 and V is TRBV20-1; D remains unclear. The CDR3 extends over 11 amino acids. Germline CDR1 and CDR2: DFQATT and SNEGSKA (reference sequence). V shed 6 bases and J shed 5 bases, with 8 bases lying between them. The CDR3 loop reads CSAARHNEQFF. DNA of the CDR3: TGCAGTGCCGCCAGGCACAATGAGCAGTTCTTC.

The CDR3 region is CACTGGWETQYF. The CDR3 DNA reads TGTGCCTGTACAGGGGGGTGGGAGACCCAGTACTTC. The V call is TRBV30, the J call TRBJ2-5; 8 positions agree with TRBD1. The trim removed 6 bases at V and 5 bases at J, leaving 5 bases unmatched. Germline V gives CDR1 GTSNPN, CDR2 SVGIG (reference sequence). The CDR3 has 12 residues.

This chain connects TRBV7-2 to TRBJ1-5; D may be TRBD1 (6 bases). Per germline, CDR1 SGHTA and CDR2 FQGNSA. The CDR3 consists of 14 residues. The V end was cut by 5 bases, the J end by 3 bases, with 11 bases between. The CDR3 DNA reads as TGTGCCAGCAGCCTGAGGACAGTCAATCAGCCCCAGCATTTT. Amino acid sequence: CASSLRTVNQPQHF.

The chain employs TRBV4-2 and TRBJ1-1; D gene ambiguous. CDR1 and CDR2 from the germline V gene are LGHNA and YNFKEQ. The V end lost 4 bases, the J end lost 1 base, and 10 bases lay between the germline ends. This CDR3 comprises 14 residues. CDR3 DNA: TGTGCCAGCAGCCTCACCGTCGGGAACACTGAAGCTTTCTTT. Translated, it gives CASSLTVGNTEAFF.

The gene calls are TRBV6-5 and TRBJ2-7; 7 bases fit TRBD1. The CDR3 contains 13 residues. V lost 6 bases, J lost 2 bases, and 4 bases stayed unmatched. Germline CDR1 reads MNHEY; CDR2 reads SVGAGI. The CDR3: CASSLGTAYEQYF. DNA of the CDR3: TGTGCCAGCAGCCTCGGGACAGCCTACGAGCAGTACTTC.

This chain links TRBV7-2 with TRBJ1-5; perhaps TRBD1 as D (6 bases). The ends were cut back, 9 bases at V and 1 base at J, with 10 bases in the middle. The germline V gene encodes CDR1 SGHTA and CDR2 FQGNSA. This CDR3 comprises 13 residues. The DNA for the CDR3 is TGTGCCAGGACAACAGGGAGCAATCAGCCCCAGCATTTT. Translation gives CARTTGSNQPQHF.